One and the same sample provided the 17 T cell receptor beta chains below, sequenced in a study of blood T cell repertoires in COVID-19. Assay: immunoSEQ multiplex PCR; the TCRdb copy retains only in-frame clones and omits some. The sample consists of some 200,000 clones, 65% to 85% of them appearing once. The sample consisted of peripheral blood. The receptors originated from a human donor in a cohort sampled during active COVID-19.

The J gene is TRBJ2-7, the V gene TRBV6-5; 7 bases are a match to TRBD1. The CDR3 runs 11 residues. V was pared by 4 bases and J by 11 bases, with 5 bases of the junction left unmatched. The germline CDR1 and CDR2 sequences are MNHEY and SVGAGI. The CDR3 coding sequence is TGTGCCAGCAGTTCGGGACAGATGAAGTACTTC. This sequence encodes CASSSGQMKYF.

The table lists this clone with a few counts. The chain uses TRBV4-2 and TRBJ2-3, with 10 bases fitting TRBD2. V gave up 4 bases and J gave up 4 bases; unmatched junction bases: 14. The germline V gene has CDR1 LGHNA and CDR2 YNFKEQ. The CDR3 sequence is 18 residues long. The CDR3: CASSPGGLAGVAADTQYF. The CDR3 nucleotides read TGTGCCAGCAGCCCCGGGGGTCTAGCGGGAGTAGCTGCAGATACGCAGTATTTT.

The chain combines TRBV5-6 with TRBJ2-7; no clear D. The CDR3 is 11 residues long. The germline V and J ends were trimmed by 5 bases and 3 bases, with 6 bases remaining between them. Per germline, CDR1 SGHDT and CDR2 YYEEEE. As DNA, the CDR3 is TGTGCCAGCAGTTACAGCTACGAGCAGTACTTC. Translated, it gives CASSYSYEQYF.

This clone was seen a handful of times. The CDR3 sequence is CASSSSGDFAEAFF. The CDR3 nucleotides read TGTGCCAGTAGTAGCTCGGGAGACTTCGCTGAAGCTTTCTTT. The rearrangement uses TRBV19 and TRBJ1-1; D gene ambiguous. The CDR3 spans 14 residues. V was pared by 4 bases and J by 6 bases, with 15 bases between. Germline V gene data show CDR1 as LNHDA and CDR2 as SQIVND (reference sequence).

The chain combines TRBV24-1 with TRBJ2-1; 8 nucleotides match TRBD1. The CDR3 loop spans 14 amino acids. V lost 5 bases to trimming and J lost 14 bases; unmatched junction nucleotides: 13. The germline CDR1 and CDR2 sequences are KGHDR and SFDVKD. The chain's CDR3 is CATSASGTGSIKFF. DNA for the CDR3: TGTGCCACCAGTGCTTCGGGGACAGGTTCAATCAAGTTCTTC.

The CDR3 DNA sequence: TGTGCCACCGGAACGGGGGGAGCCTACGAGCAGTACTTC. Translating gives CATGTGGAYEQYF. The V call is TRBV11-1, the J call TRBJ2-7, with 7 bases matching TRBD2. Germline CDR1 reads SGHAT; CDR2 reads FQDESV (reference sequence). The CDR3 has 13 residues. V shed 10 bases, J shed 2 bases, and the junction held 8 bases outside the gene matches.

This clone appeared a few times. V is TRBV27 and J is TRBJ2-7, with 8 bases that match TRBD2. In germline, CDR1 is MNHEY, CDR2 SMNVEV (reference sequence). V lost 7 bases and J lost 1; bases outside the gene matches: 3. The CDR3 runs 13 residues. CDR3 sequence (DNA): TGTGCCAGCACACCTAGCGGGTCCTACGAGCAGTACTTC. This codes for CASTPSGSYEQYF.

The chain links TRBV9 to TRBJ1-5; TRBD1 might be the D (6 bases). Trimming cost V 8 bases and J 3 bases, with 9 bases left between them. Germline values: CDR1 SGDLS, CDR2 YYNGEE. The length of the CDR3 is 12 residues. The DNA of the CDR3 is TGTGCCAGTGGACAGATCAATCAGCCCCAGCATTTT. Protein: CASGQINQPQHF.

The V call is TRBV28, the J call TRBJ2-5; 8 bases are shared with TRBD1. Unmatched junction bases numbered 13, after V lost 5 bases and J lost 5 bases. Per the germline V gene, CDR1 is MDHEN and CDR2 is SYDVKM. The CDR3 consists of 16 residues. The CDR3 DNA is TGTGCCAGCAGTCTCCCGGCCAGGGGGCTGTCGGAGACCCAGTACTTC. The encoded protein is CASSLPARGLSETQYF.

This chain joins TRBV5-1 and TRBJ1-2; 12 nucleotides line up with TRBD1. The germline CDR1 and CDR2 sequences are SGHRS and YFSETQ. There are 15 residues in the CDR3. The V and J ends lost 5 bases and 4 bases, in that order; junction bases with no gene match: 6. The CDR3 bases are TGCGCCAGCAGTGCAGGGACAGGGGGCGGCTATGGCTACACCTTC. It codes for CASSAGTGGGYGYTF.

The chain carries TRBV11-3 and TRBJ2-1, with 9 nucleotides matching TRBD1. Germline trimming cut 5 bases from V and 9 bases from J; bases unmatched to any gene: 8. The germline gives CDR1 SGHNT, CDR2 YENEEA. There are 14 residues in the CDR3. DNA for the CDR3: TGTGCCAGCAGCACCGGGACAGGGTACCCTGAGCAGTTCTTC. It codes for CASSTGTGYPEQFF.

This sequence joins TRBV6-5 and TRBJ1-1; D not resolved. Between the trimmed V and J ends, which lost 9 bases and 7 bases, there was a span of 15 bases. The germline CDR1 and CDR2 sequences are MNHEY and SVGAGI. CDR3 length: 12 residues. CDR3 sequence: CASNDVGGEAFF. CDR3 DNA sequence: TGTGCCAGTAACGACGTCGGCGGTGAAGCTTTCTTT.

The gene calls are TRBV5-1 and TRBJ1-3; 10 nucleotides agree with TRBD1. CDR1 is SGHRS and CDR2 is YFSETQ in the germline V gene. The CDR3 extends over 21 amino acids. The junction had 18 bases not matched to a gene; V was cut back by 0 bases and J by 3 bases. The CDR3 is CASSLEKGAGTGVWDGNTIYF. The CDR3 DNA is TGCGCCAGCAGCTTGGAAAAGGGGGCCGGGACAGGGGTTTGGGATGGAAACACCATATATTTT.

This chain connects TRBV6-5 to TRBJ2-1; TRBD2 agrees at 9 bases. The germline V gene encodes CDR1 MNHEY and CDR2 SVGAGI. The V gene end was trimmed by 6 bases and the J gene end by 7 bases; junction bases not matched to a gene: 10. The CDR3 runs to 15 residues. The CDR3 DNA reads as TGTGCCAGCAGCCTATTAGCGGGAGCTTCAAATGAGCAGTTCTTC. Its translation: CASSLLAGASNEQFF.

The gene calls are TRBV2 and TRBJ1-1; no reliable D call. This CDR3 is built from 12 residues. Per germline, CDR1 SNHLY and CDR2 FYNNEI. Trimming left V 7 bases short and J 2 bases short, with 8 bases between. The CDR3 spells CASTVSNTEAFF. The CDR3 DNA follows: TGTGCCAGCACAGTCTCAAACACTGAAGCTTTCTTT.

A single count supports this clone. The CDR3 DNA sequence: TGTGCCACCGCACCCCGGGGGTCATATGGCTACACCTTC. As protein: CATAPRGSYGYTF. The chain carries TRBV19 and TRBJ1-2; a weak D match, TRBD1 (5 bases). The CDR3 totals 13 residues. In germline, CDR1 is LNHDA, CDR2 SQIVND (reference sequence). Trimming shortened V by 10 bases and J by 5 bases, and 17 bases separated the two germline ends.

The rearrangement uses TRBV3-1 (or the pseudogene TRBV3-2) and TRBJ1-5; D gene unclear. Trimming took 1 base from V and 7 from J, leaving 14 bases between them. Germline-derived CDR1 and CDR2 are LGHDT and YNNKEL (reference sequence). The CDR3 has 15 residues. The CDR3, as DNA: TGTGCCAGCAGCCAAGGTTTAACCGAAGCGCAGCCCCAGCATTTT. Encoded protein: CASSQGLTEAQPQHF.